The sequence of this TCR beta chain was determined in a study of Graves' ophthalmopathy and Graves' hyperthyroidism. RNA served as the template for amplifying TCR beta CDR3 regions. An opening RT-PCR round employed HTBI primers and preceded a second-round multiplex PCR. TCRdb itself ran the multiplex PCR reads through MiXCR, one entry per CDR3 protein. In the table there are 150,000 to 200,000 distinct CDR3 sequences, roughly two fifths of which are singletons. General study points: Most thyroid-expanded clonotypes exceeding 0.001 frequency were also found in blood.

Turning to this clonotype: Antigen unknown.

Trimming removed 0 bases at V and 0 bases at J, with 11 bases between. This CDR3 contains 16 residues. Germline values: CDR1 SGHVS, CDR2 FQNEAQ. The TCR comes from a man aged 30 to 45 with Graves' ophthalmopathy. V gene TRBV7-8 combines with J gene TRBJ1-1; D call uncertain. Sample: peripheral blood. In nucleotides, the CDR3 is TGTGCCAGCAGCTTAGCCGTCACAGAGTTGAACACTGAAGCTTTCTTT. This gives the protein CASSLAVTELNTEAFF.